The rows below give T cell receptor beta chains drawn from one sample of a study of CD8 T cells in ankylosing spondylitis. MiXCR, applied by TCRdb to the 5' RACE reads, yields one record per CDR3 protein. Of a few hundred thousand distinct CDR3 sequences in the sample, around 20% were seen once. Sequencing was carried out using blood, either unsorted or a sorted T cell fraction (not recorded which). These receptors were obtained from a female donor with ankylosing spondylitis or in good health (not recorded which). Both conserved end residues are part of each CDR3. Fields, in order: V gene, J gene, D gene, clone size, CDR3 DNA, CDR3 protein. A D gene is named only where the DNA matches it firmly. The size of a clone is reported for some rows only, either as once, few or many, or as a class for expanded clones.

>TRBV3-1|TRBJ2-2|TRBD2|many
TGTGCCATATCTAGCGGGACCGGGGAGCTGTTTTTT
CAISSGTGELFF
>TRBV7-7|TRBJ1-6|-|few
TGTGCCAGCAGCTTAGGACTGGAAGGCGCCTATAATTCACCCCTCCACTTT
CASSLGLEGAYNSPLHF
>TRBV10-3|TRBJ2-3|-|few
TGTGCCATCAGTGTTGTTGGAGATACGCAGTATTTT
CAISVVGDTQYF
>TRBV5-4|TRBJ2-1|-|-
TGTGCCAGCGGACCAACGGGAGTTGTGTACAATGAGCAGTTCTTC
CASGPTGVVYNEQFF
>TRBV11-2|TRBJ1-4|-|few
TGTGCCAGCAGCTTAGATCTGACAGCTTTGAGGAAACTGTTTTTT
CASSLDLTALRKLFF
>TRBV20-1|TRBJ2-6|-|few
TGCAGTGCTCCAGCCCAGCTCTGGGCCAACGTCCTGACTTTC
CSAPAQLWANVLTF
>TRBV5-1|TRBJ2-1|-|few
TGCGCCAGCAGCTTGGGGGGAGGGGGCTTCGATGAGCAGTTCTTC
CASSLGGGGFDEQFF
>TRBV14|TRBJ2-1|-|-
TGTGCCAGCAGCCAAGTGATAGGAGACAGCCGCAATGAGCAGTTCTTC
CASSQVIGDSRNEQFF
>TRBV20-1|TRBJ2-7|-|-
TGCAGTGCTAGTGTCAGTAACTACGAGCAGTACTTC
CSASVSNYEQYF
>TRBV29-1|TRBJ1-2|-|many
TGCAGCGTTGCGAGGACGACCTATGGCTACACCTTC
CSVARTTYGYTF
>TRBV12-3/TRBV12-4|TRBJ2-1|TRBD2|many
TGTGCCAGCAGTCTTGGACTAGCGGGAGACAATGAGCAGTTCTTC
CASSLGLAGDNEQFF
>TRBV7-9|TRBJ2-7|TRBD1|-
TGTGCCAGCAGCGTGACGACAGGGTCCTACGAGCAGTACTTC
CASSVTTGSYEQYF
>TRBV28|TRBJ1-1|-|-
TGTGCCAGCAGTACCGGACCCCCCTGGGTCACTGAAGCTTTCTTT
CASSTGPPWVTEAFF
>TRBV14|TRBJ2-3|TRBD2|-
TGTGCCAGCAGCCAAGGACTAGCGGGAGAACTAAGGGGTACGCAGTATTTT
CASSQGLAGELRGTQYF
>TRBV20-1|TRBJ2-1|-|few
TGCAGTGCTAGAGATCCCGTGTGGTTCTCCTACAATGAGCAGTTCTTC
CSARDPVWFSYNEQFF
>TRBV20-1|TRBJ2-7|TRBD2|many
TGCAGTGCTTCGACTAGCGGGGACGAGCAGTACTTC
CSASTSGDEQYF
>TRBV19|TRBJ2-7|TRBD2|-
TGTGCCAGTAGTACCCCTGGACTAGTTGCCGAGCAGTACTTC
CASSTPGLVAEQYF
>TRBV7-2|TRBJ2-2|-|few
TGTGCCAGCAGCTTACCCTCGTATGCGAACACCGGGGAGCTGTTTTTT
CASSLPSYANTGELFF
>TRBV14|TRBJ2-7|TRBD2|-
TGTGCCAGCAGCCAAGGGTCGGGAGGGGGAGAGCAGTACTTC
CASSQGSGGGEQYF
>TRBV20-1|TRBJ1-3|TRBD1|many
TGCAGTGCTGGACAGGGTCTCGGAAACACCATATATTTT
CSAGQGLGNTIYF
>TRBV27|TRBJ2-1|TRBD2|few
TGTGCCAGCAGTTTTGGGTGGGTAGCGGGAGGTATGAATGAGCAGTTCTTC
CASSFGWVAGGMNEQFF
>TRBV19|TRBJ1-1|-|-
TGTGCCAGTAGTATCCGCCACAGATTCACCGTCAACACTGAAGCTTTCTTT
CASSIRHRFTVNTEAFF
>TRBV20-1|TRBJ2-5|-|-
TGCAGTGCTGTTAGACACTCACAAGAGACCCAGTACTTC
CSAVRHSQETQYF
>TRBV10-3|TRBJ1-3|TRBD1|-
TGTGCCGGGTGGACAGGTTCCTCTGGAAACACCATATATTTT
CAGWTGSSGNTIYF
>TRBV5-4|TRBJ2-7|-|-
TGTGCCAGCAGCCCCACCGGCGTACAGTCTCGTAAGCAGTACTTC
CASSPTGVQSRKQYF
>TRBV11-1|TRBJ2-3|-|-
TGCGCCAGCAGACCGAATTGGCGCGATCCTGTTTCTGGAGATACGCAGTATTTT
CASRPNWRDPVSGDTQYF
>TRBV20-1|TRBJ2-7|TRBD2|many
TGCAGTGCCAGACCTAGCGGGAGGTACGAGCAGTACTTC
CSARPSGRYEQYF
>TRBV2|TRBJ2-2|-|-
TGTGCCAGCAGTGAACCGAGCCTGCTCGGGGAGCTGTTTTTT
CASSEPSLLGELFF
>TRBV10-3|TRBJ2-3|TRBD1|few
TGTGCCATCACCCCCCGGGACAGTAACTTTTTTAGCACAGATACGCAGTATTTT
CAITPRDSNFFSTDTQYF
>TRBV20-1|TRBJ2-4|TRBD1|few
TGCAGTGCTCTTGGACAGGGCCGGGGCATTCAGTACTTC
CSALGQGRGIQYF
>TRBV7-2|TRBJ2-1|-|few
TGTGCCAGCAGCCGACTTACCGACTACCAGAACAATGAGCAGTTCTTC
CASSRLTDYQNNEQFF
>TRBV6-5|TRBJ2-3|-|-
TGTGCCAGCAGTTACCCAGCGGGTACTAGCACAGATACGCAGTATTTT
CASSYPAGTSTDTQYF
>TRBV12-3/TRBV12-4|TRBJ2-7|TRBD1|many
TGTGCCAGCAGTCGGACAGGGGCCTACGAGCAGTACTTC
CASSRTGAYEQYF
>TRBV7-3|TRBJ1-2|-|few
TGTGCCAGCAGCTTATCTGGGGGATATGGCTACACCTTC
CASSLSGGYGYTF
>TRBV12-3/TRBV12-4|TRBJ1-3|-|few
TGTGCCAGCAGTTATGTAGGGTCTGGAAACACCATATATTTT
CASSYVGSGNTIYF
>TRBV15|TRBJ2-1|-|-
TGTGCCACCAGCAGAGCAAATGAGCAGTTCTTC
CATSRANEQFF
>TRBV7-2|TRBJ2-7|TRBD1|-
TGTGCCAGCAGCTCCTCGACAGGGCGGGAGCAGTACTTC
CASSSSTGREQYF
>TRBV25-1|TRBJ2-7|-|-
TGTGCCAGTGGATCGGGACCCGCCTACGAGCAGTACTTC
CASGSGPAYEQYF
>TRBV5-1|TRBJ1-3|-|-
TGCGCCAGCAGCTTGGGAGGCGGCAGGGGCTCTGGAAACACCATATATTTT
CASSLGGGRGSGNTIYF
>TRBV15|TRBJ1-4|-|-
TGTGCCACCAGCAGAGTAGGTGAACGAAAACTGTTTTTT
CATSRVGERKLFF
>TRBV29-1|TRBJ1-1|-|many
TGCAGCGTTGACATGAGGGGAAAGAACACTGAAGCTTTCTTT
CSVDMRGKNTEAFF
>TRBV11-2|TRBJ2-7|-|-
TGTGCCAGCAGCTTACAGGCCCAACGGTTCCCCTTCTCCTACGAGCAGTACTTC
CASSLQAQRFPFSYEQYF
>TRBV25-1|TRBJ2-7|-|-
TGTGCCAGCAGTAAAGGTCCTCCGGAGGGGGACGAGCAGTACTTC
CASSKGPPEGDEQYF
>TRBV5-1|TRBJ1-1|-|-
TGCGCCAGCCGTCAAGGAGAGACAGATCACACTGAAGCTTTCTTT
CASRQGETDHTEAFF
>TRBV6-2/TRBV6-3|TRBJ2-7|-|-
TGTGCCAGCAGTTCCCCAAGCCTTCTGGCGGGACCGGCATACGAGCAGTACTTC
CASSSPSLLAGPAYEQYF
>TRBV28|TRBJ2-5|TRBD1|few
TGTGCCAGCAGTTTCCGGGACAGGATCTCTGGGGAGACCCAGTACTTC
CASSFRDRISGETQYF
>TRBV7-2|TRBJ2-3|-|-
TGTGCCAGCAGCTTGAGCCTAGCGGATACGCAGTATTTT
CASSLSLADTQYF
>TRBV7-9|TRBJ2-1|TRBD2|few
TGTGCCAGCAGCCCGCAGGGACTAGCGGGAGGTCAGGAGTTCTTC
CASSPQGLAGGQEFF
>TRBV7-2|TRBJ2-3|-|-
TGTGCCAGCAGCTTAACTGGGGGCAATACGCAGTATTTT
CASSLTGGNTQYF
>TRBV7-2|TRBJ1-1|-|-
TGTGCCAGCAGCTTAGGGTTATTGAACACTGAAGCTTTCTTT
CASSLGLLNTEAFF
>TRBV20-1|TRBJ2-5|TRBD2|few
TGCAGTGCCGAAGCGGGGGACAACTTCCAAGAGACCCAGTACTTC
CSAEAGDNFQETQYF
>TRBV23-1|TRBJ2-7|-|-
TGCGCCAGCAGTCAATCGAAAGGGGCGAAGTACTCCTACGAGCAGTACTTC
CASSQSKGAKYSYEQYF
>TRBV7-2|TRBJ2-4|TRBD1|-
TGTGCCAGCAGCTCCCGTGGGACAGGGATGTACTTC
CASSSRGTGMYF
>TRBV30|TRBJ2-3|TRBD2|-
TGTGCTGTTGGGACTAGCGGGAGCACAGATACGCAGTATTTT
CAVGTSGSTDTQYF
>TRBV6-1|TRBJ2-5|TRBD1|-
TGTGCCAGCAAGGGAATAACAGGGGGGAAGACCCAGTACTTC
CASKGITGGKTQYF
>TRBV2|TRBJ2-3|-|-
TGTGCCAGCAGTGAGGAGGCAGGACCCGAAGGAGATACGCAGTATTTT
CASSEEAGPEGDTQYF
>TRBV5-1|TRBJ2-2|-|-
TGCGCCAGCAGCTTGGGGATCGCGAACACCGGGGAGCTGTTTTTT
CASSLGIANTGELFF
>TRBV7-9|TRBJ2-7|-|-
TGTGCCAGCAGCTACCAGGGTAGCGAGCAGTACTTC
CASSYQGSEQYF
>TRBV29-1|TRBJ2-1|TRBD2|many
TGCAGCGTTGACCGCGGGCGGGGGGGCTACAATGAGCAGTTCTTC
CSVDRGRGGYNEQFF